This T cell receptor beta chain emerged from a study of T cell repertoires in cytomegalovirus infection. General study points: Predominance within the ex vivo response was attributable to HLA-C-restricted CMV-specific TCR beta clonotypes. Adding up the frequency of public TCR beta families identified people who carried CMV plus the relevant HLA.

This CDR3 region has 14 residues. V was pared by 1 base and J by 3 bases, with 3 bases of the junction left unmatched. TCRdb ran MiXCR on the reads and lists one entry per CDR3 protein. The repertoire holds some 440,000 distinct CDR3 sequences, with roughly a third as singletons. As for this clonotype: The antigen is not known.

The chain couples TRBV12-3 or TRBV12-4 to TRBJ2-7; 7 bases are a match to TRBD2. The source is a human donor in good health (CMV status not recorded). Some clones in this sample may be carry-over from other donors' samples. The specimen was PBMCs. The CDR3 DNA reads as TGTGCCAGCAGTTTAGGGGGGGGTCGCTACGAGCAGTACTTC. Its protein product is CASSLGGGRYEQYF.